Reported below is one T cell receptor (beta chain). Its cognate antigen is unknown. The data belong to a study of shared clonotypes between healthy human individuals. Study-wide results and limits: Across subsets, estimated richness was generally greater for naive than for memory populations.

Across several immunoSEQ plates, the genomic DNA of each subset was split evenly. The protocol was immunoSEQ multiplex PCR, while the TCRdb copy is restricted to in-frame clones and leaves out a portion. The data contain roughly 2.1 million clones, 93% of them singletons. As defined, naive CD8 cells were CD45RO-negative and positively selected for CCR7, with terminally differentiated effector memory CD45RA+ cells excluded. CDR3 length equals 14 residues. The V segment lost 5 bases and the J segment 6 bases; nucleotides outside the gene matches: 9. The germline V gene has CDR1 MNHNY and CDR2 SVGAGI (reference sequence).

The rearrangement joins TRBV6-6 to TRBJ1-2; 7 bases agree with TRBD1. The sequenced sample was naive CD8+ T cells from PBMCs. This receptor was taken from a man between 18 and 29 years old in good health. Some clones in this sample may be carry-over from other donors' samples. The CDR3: CASSPFRGKDGYTF. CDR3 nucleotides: TGTGCCAGCAGTCCGTTCAGGGGGAAAGATGGCTACACCTTC.